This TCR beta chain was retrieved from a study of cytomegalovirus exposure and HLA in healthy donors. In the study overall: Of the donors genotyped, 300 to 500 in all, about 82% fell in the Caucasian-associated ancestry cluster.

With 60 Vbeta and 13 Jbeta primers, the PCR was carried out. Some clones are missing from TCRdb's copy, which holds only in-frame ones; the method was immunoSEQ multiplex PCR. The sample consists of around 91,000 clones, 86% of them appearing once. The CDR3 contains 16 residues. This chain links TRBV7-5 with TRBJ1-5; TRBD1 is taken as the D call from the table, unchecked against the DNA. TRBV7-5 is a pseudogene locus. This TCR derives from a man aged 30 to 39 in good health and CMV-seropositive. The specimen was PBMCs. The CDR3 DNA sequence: TGTGCCAGAAGCTTAGTCTACAGGGCCAGCAATCAGCCCCAGCATTTT. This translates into CARSLVYRASNQPQHF.